Listed here are 32 T cell receptor beta chains from one sample, sequenced in a study of T-cell reconstitution after alpha-beta-depleted transplantation in children. A TCRbeta library incorporating unique molecular identifiers was prepared. Each CDR3 protein gets one entry after TCRdb re-called the PCR reads with MiXCR. Among approximately 300,000 distinct CDR3 sequences, 10% were seen once, and the ten largest hold approximately 7%. Sample: PBMCs, taken before TCRalphabeta/CD19-depleted stem cell transplant. The origin of the receptors is a boy younger than two with acute myeloid leukemia, due to receive a stem cell transplant.

Ten or more counts support this clonotype. The chain has TRBV27 and TRBJ2-7; maybe TRBD1 (5 bases). V dropped 1 base and J dropped 6 bases, with 10 bases sitting between them. The CDR3 runs 13 residues. CDR1 and CDR2 (germline): MNHEY, SMNVEV (reference sequence). The CDR3 DNA reads as TGTGCCAGCAGTTTATACCCCCAGGGCGAGCAGTACTTC. Its protein product is CASSLYPQGEQYF.

This clonotype has ten or more counts. The V call is TRBV20-1, the J call TRBJ1-1; a weak D match, TRBD1 (6 bases). The CDR3 length is 12 residues. V lost 5 bases and J lost 1, with 8 bases in between. CDR1 is DFQATT, CDR2 SNEGSKA, per germline (reference sequence). The CDR3 loop reads CSAWTENTEAFF. In DNA, the CDR3 is TGCAGTGCTTGGACAGAGAACACTGAAGCTTTCTTT.

Concerning this clonotype itself: A read error is possible here, since a much larger clone lies one base away. The rearrangement links TRBV27 to TRBJ2-7; the D gene is possibly TRBD2 (5 bases). Per the germline V gene, CDR1 is MNHEY and CDR2 is SMNVEV (reference sequence). The CDR3 runs to 15 residues. V was shortened by 2 bases and J by 5 bases, with 16 bases between the two germline ends. CDR3 sequence reads: CASSLNSGFLDEQYF. The DNA for the CDR3 is TGTGCCAGCAGTTTAAACAGCGGCTTCCTTGACGAGCAGTACTTC.

The J gene is TRBJ1-1, the V gene TRBV6-5; the match to TRBD1 covers 7 bases. The V gene end was trimmed by 4 bases and the J gene end by 2 bases; junction bases not matched to a gene: 7. The CDR3 is 15 residues long. CDR1 is MNHEY and CDR2 is SVGAGI in the germline V gene. CDR3 nucleotides: TGTGCCAGCAGTTCCGACAGGGCGAAAAACACTGAAGCTTTCTTT. This encodes CASSSDRAKNTEAFF.

Many counts were recorded for this clonotype. The rearrangement links TRBV10-3 to TRBJ2-7, with D perhaps being TRBD1 or TRBD2 (5 bases each). The CDR3 has 14 residues. Germline loops: CDR1 ENHRY, CDR2 SYGVKD. Trimming took 4 bases from V and 0 from J, leaving 10 bases between them. Here the CDR3 reads CAISGGETSYEQYF. CDR3 sequence (DNA): TGTGCCATCAGTGGAGGGGAGACCTCCTACGAGCAGTACTTC.

This clonotype was detected many times. For the CDR3, the DNA is TGCGCCAGCAGCTTGTTAGGGGGGAACACCGGGGAGCTGTTTTTT. As protein: CASSLLGGNTGELFF. This chain uses TRBV5-1 with TRBJ2-2; D is possibly TRBD1 (6 bases). V was pared by 1 base and J by 1 base, with 8 bases between. The CDR3 spans 15 residues. Per the germline V gene, CDR1 is SGHRS and CDR2 is YFSETQ.

This clonotype was observed many times. This sequence joins TRBV11-2 and TRBJ2-1, with 9 bases aligning to TRBD2. From germline, CDR1 is SGHAT and CDR2 FQNNGV. V was pared by 3 bases and J by 7 bases, with 10 bases of the junction left unmatched. The CDR3 is made up of 16 amino acids. CDR3 residues: CASSLAPGLAGNEQFF. CDR3 in DNA: TGTGCCAGCAGCTTGGCGCCGGGACTAGCAGGTAATGAGCAGTTCTTC.

The rearrangement links TRBV7-2 to TRBJ2-2, with D hard to call. In germline, CDR1 is SGHTA, CDR2 FQGNSA. The germline V and J ends were trimmed by 0 bases and 1 base, with 6 bases remaining between them. The CDR3 has 15 amino acids. For the CDR3, the DNA is TGTGCCAGCAGCTTAGCAAGGAAGAACACCGGGGAGCTGTTTTTT. This translates into CASSLARKNTGELFF.

This chain connects TRBV18 to TRBJ1-2; no clear D gene. Germline lookup yields CDR1 KGHSH and CDR2 LQKENI. V lost 1 base and J 3 bases, leaving 6 bases between the germline ends. CDR3 size: 13 residues. The CDR3 DNA reads TGTGCCAGCTCACCACTCGCAGACTATGGCTACACCTTC. It codes for CASSPLADYGYTF.

Ten or more counts support this clonotype. The V call is TRBV28, the J call TRBJ2-2, with D tentatively TRBD1 (6 bases). The V gene lost 2 bases and the J gene lost 7 bases, with 17 bases spanning the gap. The CDR3 runs 16 residues. Germline lookup yields CDR1 MDHEN and CDR2 SYDVKM. This chain's CDR3 is CASSLMTFGGIGELFF. In DNA, the CDR3 is TGTGCCAGCAGTTTAATGACCTTTGGGGGCATCGGGGAGCTGTTTTTT.

The sample holds many counts of this clonotype. The chain is built from TRBV12-3 or TRBV12-4 and TRBJ1-6; D unclear. The V gene lost 2 bases and the J gene lost 7 bases, with 9 bases spanning the gap. There are 14 residues in the CDR3. CDR3 in amino acids: CASSLTGGNSPLHF. CDR3 nucleotide sequence: TGTGCCAGCAGTTTAACGGGAGGGAATTCACCCCTCCACTTT.

This clonotype turned up a few times. The genes are TRBV5-1 and TRBJ2-1, with 7 bases identical to TRBD2. This CDR3 region has 13 residues. CDR1 and CDR2 from the germline V gene are SGHRS and YFSETQ. V was clipped by 5 bases and J by 6 bases; unmatched bases: 5. The CDR3 DNA reads TGCGCCAGCAGTACGCCTAGCGGCAATGAGCAGTTCTTC. Protein: CASSTPSGNEQFF.

This clonotype was recorded many times. DNA of the CDR3: TGTGCCAGTAGTATGGTCATGGGCTCCTACGAGCAGTACTTC. Residues: CASSMVMGSYEQYF. The chain links TRBV19 to TRBJ2-7, with D unresolved. The germline CDR1 and CDR2 sequences are LNHDA and SQIVND (reference sequence). Trimming removed 3 bases from V and 0 bases from J, with 9 bases in between. CDR3 size: 14 residues.

This clonotype was counted between two and nine times. The chain combines TRBV30 with TRBJ1-5; TRBD1 aligns across 8 bases. The germline V gene has CDR1 GTSNPN and CDR2 SVGIG (reference sequence). CDR3 size: 13 residues. The V and J ends lost 4 bases and 5 bases, in that order; junction bases with no gene match: 4. Here the CDR3 DNA reads TGTGCCTGGACAACGGACAGGGATCAGCCCCAGCATTTT. Its protein is CAWTTDRDQPQHF.

With respect to this clonotype: A single base separates this from a much larger clone, so it may be a read error. The chain combines TRBV11-2 with TRBJ2-1; TRBD2 aligns across 7 bases. CDR1 is SGHAT, CDR2 FQNNGV, per germline. This CDR3 has 17 amino acids. The CDR3 bases are TGTGCCAGCAGCTTAGACCCGGGCGGGAGAGTCTACGATGAGCAGTTCTTC. The encoded protein is CASSLDPGGRVYDEQFF.

This clonotype was seen repeatedly, ten times or more. The chain joins TRBV5-1 to TRBJ2-1; D call uncertain. This CDR3 spans 11 amino acids. Deletions cut 4 bases from V and 8 bases from J, with 7 bases between. Germline V CDR1 and CDR2: SGHRS, YFSETQ. CDR3 coding DNA: TGCGCCAGCAGCACGCCGCATGAGCAGTTCTTC. Encoded protein: CASSTPHEQFF.

Many counts were recorded for this clonotype. This sequence joins TRBV28 and TRBJ2-5, with 9 nucleotides matching TRBD2. CDR3 length: 16 residues. CDR1 MDHEN and CDR2 SYDVKM come from the germline V gene. V dropped 6 bases and J dropped 1; count of bases not matched to a gene: 9. CDR3 loop: CASSFNSGGLQETQYF. DNA for the CDR3: TGTGCCAGCAGCTTCAATAGCGGGGGCCTCCAAGAGACCCAGTACTTC.

This clonotype appeared many times. This sequence joins TRBV7-6 and TRBJ1-1; 9 bases map to TRBD1. The length of the CDR3 is 13 residues. Trimming took 1 base from V and 6 from J; bases not matched to a gene: 0. Germline CDR1 is SGHVS and CDR2 is FNYEAQ. CDR3 loop: CASSLGQGAEAFF. CDR3 sequence (DNA): TGTGCCAGCAGCTTAGGACAGGGGGCTGAAGCTTTCTTT.

This clonotype occurred many times. This chain connects TRBV3-1 to TRBJ1-4; TRBD1 aligns across 8 bases. Germline V CDR1 and CDR2: LGHDT, YNNKEL (reference sequence). Losses at the gene ends were 0 bases for V and 7 bases for J; bases not matched to a gene: 13. CDR3 length: 18 residues. The CDR3 region has the DNA TGTGCCAGCAGCCAAGATCCCCTAACCAGGGGGCTAGGTGAAAAACTGTTTTTT. Its protein product is CASSQDPLTRGLGEKLFF. The complete variable domain, with remaining parts taken from reference TRBV3-1 and TRBJ1-4, reads DTAVSQTPKYLVTQMGNDKSIKCEQNLGHDTMYWYKQDSKKFLKIMFSYNNKELIINETVPNRFSPKSPDKAHLNLHINSLELGDSAVYFCASSQDPLTRGLGEKLFFGSGTQLSVL.

This clonotype was detected ten times or more. The rearrangement links TRBV7-2 to TRBJ2-1; weak D call: TRBD2 (5 bases). The length of the CDR3 is 13 residues. The germline V gene has CDR1 SGHTA and CDR2 FQGNSA. Trimming removed 1 base at V and 12 bases at J, with 13 bases between. The CDR3 is CASSLEEFEGQFF. CDR3 in DNA: TGTGCCAGCAGCTTAGAGGAGTTTGAGGGGCAGTTCTTC.

This clonotype was counted at least ten times. The V and J genes are TRBV24-1 and TRBJ2-3; D gene uncertain. V shed 2 bases and J shed 2 bases, with 10 bases lying between them. CDR3 length equals 15 residues. The germline CDR1 and CDR2 sequences are KGHDR and SFDVKD. The DNA of the CDR3 is TGTGCCACCAGTGATTACGGAAACCCCACAGATACGCAGTATTTT. It translates to CATSDYGNPTDTQYF.

This clonotype was detected many times. The rearrangement uses TRBV5-1 and TRBJ2-1; D not certain. The germline gives CDR1 SGHRS, CDR2 YFSETQ. This CDR3 is built from 15 residues. The germline V and J ends were trimmed by 5 bases and 1 base, with 13 bases remaining between them. Written as DNA, the CDR3 is TGCGCCAGCAGACCCGGACGGACGTCCTACAATGAGCAGTTCTTC. It codes for CASRPGRTSYNEQFF.

This clonotype was recorded only once. A clone one base away is much larger, so this may be a read error. V usage is TRBV14 and J usage is TRBJ1-3; a possible D gene is TRBD1 (6 bases). With 1 base removed from V and 5 bases from J, the gap between germline ends came to 12 bases. Germline loops: CDR1 SGHDN, CDR2 FVKESK. CDR3 length: 15 residues. The DNA for the CDR3 is TGTGCCAGCAGCCAAGGATCAACAGGGCGAAACACCATATATTTT. Translation: CASSQGSTGRNTIYF.

This clonotype has ten or more counts. The CDR3 loop is CASSWGDRGRETQYF. As DNA, the CDR3 is TGTGCCAGCAGTTGGGGGGACAGGGGGAGGGAGACCCAGTACTTC. V usage is TRBV12-3 or TRBV12-4 and J usage is TRBJ2-5, with 11 bases aligning to TRBD1. The CDR3 length is 15 residues. Trimming removed 4 bases from V and 5 bases from J; junction bases left unmatched: 6.

This clonotype was recorded a few times. V usage is TRBV19 and J usage is TRBJ2-5, with 11 bases identical to TRBD2. J was trimmed by 2 bases and V by 4 bases; bases with no gene match: 3. Germline CDR1 LNHDA, CDR2 SQIVND (reference sequence). The length of the CDR3 is 15 residues. The CDR3 sequence: CASSRRLAGQETQYF. The CDR3, as DNA: TGTGCCAGTAGTAGGAGACTAGCGGGACAAGAGACCCAGTACTTC.

The chain carries TRBV12-3 or TRBV12-4 and TRBJ2-5; 15 bases match TRBD2. The CDR3 is 17 amino acids. The junction had 7 bases not matched to a gene; V was cut back by 5 bases and J by 3 bases. The CDR3 spells CASSLGTSGRKKETQYF. CDR3 coding DNA: TGTGCCAGCAGTCTCGGGACTAGCGGGAGGAAAAAAGAGACCCAGTACTTC.

This clonotype turned up a few times. CDR3 bases: TGTGCCGTAAAGAACCCAGCGGGAAGAGATGGGGAGCAGTACTTC. Encoded protein: CAVKNPAGRDGEQYF. V and J are TRBV10-3 and TRBJ2-7, with 7 bases lining up with TRBD2. The CDR3 is 15 residues long. The V segment lost 11 bases and the J segment 7 bases; nucleotides outside the gene matches: 20. Germline V lookup: CDR1 ENHRY, CDR2 SYGVKD.

A few counts support this clonotype. CDR3 coding DNA: TGTGCCAGCAGCTTAATAATCCAGACTAGCAATCAGCCCCAGCATTTT. Encoded protein: CASSLIIQTSNQPQHF. The rearrangement joins TRBV7-3 to TRBJ1-5; no reliable D call. Germline lookup yields CDR1 SGHTA and CDR2 FQGTGA. CDR3 length equals 16 residues. Trimming shortened V by 1 base and J by 0 bases, and 10 bases separated the two germline ends. Looking up the rest from reference TRBV7-3 and TRBJ1-5 gives the full variable domain: GAGVSQTPSNKVTEKGKYVELRCDPISGHTALYWYRQSLGQGPEFLIYFQGTGAADDSGLPNDRFFAVRPEGSVSTLKIQRTERGDSAVYLCASSLIIQTSNQPQHFGDGTRLSIL.

The sample holds many counts of this clonotype. The gene calls are TRBV5-1 and TRBJ1-1, with 7 nucleotides matching TRBD1. Germline assignment: CDR1 SGHRS and CDR2 YFSETQ. V shed 3 bases, J shed 4 bases, and the junction held 15 bases outside the gene matches. The CDR3 runs to 17 residues. This CDR3 reads CASSSRQGQWTRTEAFF. CDR3 DNA sequence: TGCGCCAGCAGCTCCCGACAGGGTCAGTGGACTCGCACTGAAGCTTTCTTT. Together with reference TRBV5-1 and TRBJ1-1, the CDR3 gives the full variable domain: KAGVTQTPRYLIKTRGQQVTLSCSPISGHRSVSWYQQTPGQGLQFLFEYFSETQRNKGNFPGRFSGRQFSNSRSEMNVSTLELGDSALYLCASSSRQGQWTRTEAFFGQGTRLTVV.

This clonotype came up many times. J is TRBJ2-7 and V is TRBV28; 8 bases map to TRBD1. Germline V gene lookup returns CDR1 MDHEN and CDR2 SYDVKM. The CDR3 consists of 15 residues. The trim removed 5 bases at V and 0 bases at J, leaving 6 bases unmatched. As DNA, the CDR3 is TGTGCCAGCAGTAGACAGGGGTCAAACTCCTACGAGCAGTACTTC. As protein: CASSRQGSNSYEQYF.

This clonotype appeared many times. The chain recombines TRBV12-3 or TRBV12-4 with TRBJ2-3, with D perhaps matching TRBD1 or TRBD2 (6 bases each). The CDR3 runs 15 residues. The germline V and J ends were trimmed by 4 bases and 3 bases, with 14 bases remaining between them. CDR3 protein: CASSSLEGVTDTQYF. For the CDR3, the DNA is TGTGCCAGCAGTTCCCTGGAGGGGGTGACAGATACGCAGTATTTT.

This clonotype was seen ten or more times. This chain connects TRBV5-1 to TRBJ2-7, with 11 bases identical to TRBD2. CDR3 length: 16 residues. The ends lost 2 bases at V and 2 bases at J; junction bases unmatched: 6. The germline V gene has CDR1 SGHRS and CDR2 YFSETQ. The CDR3 protein is CASSFAGTSGTYEQYF. The CDR3 bases are TGCGCCAGCAGCTTCGCCGGGACTAGCGGAACCTACGAGCAGTACTTC.